This T cell receptor (beta chain) comes out of a study of T cell responses to AZD1222 COVID-19 vaccine. The repertoire was sequenced with immunoSEQ multiplex PCR; TCRdb's copy has only in-frame clones and lacks some. This table holds 150,000 to 200,000 clones, 94% found once. Sequences were derived from peripheral blood, sampled 28 days after the second AZD1222 dose. This sequence originates from an adult who received the AZD1222 COVID-19 vaccine.

CDR3 amino acids: CASSKQGGGNTEAFF. For the CDR3, the DNA is TGTGCCAGCAGCAAACAGGGGGGGGGAAACACTGAAGCTTTCTTT. The chain has TRBV6-2 or TRBV6-3 and TRBJ1-1; 8 nucleotides align to TRBD1. CDR3 size: 15 residues. Trimming removed 6 bases from V and 2 bases from J; junction bases left unmatched: 8. CDR1 and CDR2 from the germline V gene are MNHEY and SVGEGT.